The 13 T cell receptor beta chains given below trace back to one sample, sequenced in a study of monozygotic twins with inflammatory bowel disease. TCRdb derives one entry per CDR3 protein from the 5' RACE reads, leaving out DNA. The sample data list approximately 200,000 distinct CDR3 sequences. The sequenced sample consisted of blood. Receptors originate from a human donor with ulcerative colitis or Crohn's disease, or a healthy co-twin of an affected twin (not recorded which).

CDR3 amino acids: CASSSGESGSGQYF. The chain is built from TRBV27 and TRBJ2-7; TCRdb calls TRBD1, which cannot be checked without DNA. The CDR3 is 14 residues long. Germline CDR1 and CDR2: MNHEY and SMNVEV (reference sequence).

J is TRBJ2-3 and V is TRBV20-1; there is no DNA to check the TCRdb D call of TRBD2. The CDR3 consists of 15 residues. Germline V gene lookup returns CDR1 DFQATT and CDR2 SNEGSKA (reference sequence). The CDR3 sequence is CSARDSRSPTDTQYF.

The chain couples TRBV12-3 or TRBV12-4 to TRBJ2-3; TCRdb indicates TRBD1, and absent DNA this call remains unverified. The CDR3 runs to 17 residues. The CDR3 reads CASSRDVRARVTDTQCF.

The chain uses TRBV7-9 and TRBJ2-3; TCRdb designates TRBD1, a call that cannot be tested without DNA. Germline V gene sequence: CDR1 SEHNR, CDR2 FQNEAQ (reference sequence). The CDR3 loop spans 17 amino acids. The CDR3 here is CASSLGPGQAGTDTQYF.

The genes are TRBV4-1 and TRBJ2-5. Germline CDR1 reads MGHRA; CDR2 reads YSYEKL. The CDR3 sequence is 12 residues long. The CDR3 protein is CASSPTAETQYF.

This chain joins TRBV7-2 and TRBJ2-3; TCRdb lists TRBD2, though no DNA is available to test this call. In germline, CDR1 is SGHTA, CDR2 FQGNSA. This CDR3 region has 16 residues. CDR3 region: CASSPRTNEPGDTQYF.

The chain employs TRBV20-1 and TRBJ2-5; the TCRdb call, TRBD2, lacks DNA for checking. The CDR3 extends over 15 amino acids. Germline V gene data show CDR1 as DFQATT and CDR2 as SNEGSKA (reference sequence). This CDR3 is CSARGAASGRETQYF.

The V gene is TRBV5-1, the J gene TRBJ2-2; TCRdb picks TRBD2, but there is no DNA to check that call. CDR1 is SGHRS and CDR2 is YFSETQ in the germline V gene. CDR3 length: 16 amino acids. The chain's CDR3 is CASSSGLAVNTGELFF.

This chain connects TRBV7-8 to TRBJ1-2; TCRdb calls TRBD1, which cannot be checked without DNA. This CDR3 comprises 13 residues. Germline values: CDR1 SGHVS, CDR2 FQNEAQ. The CDR3 region is CASARGGGSGYTF.

The rearrangement joins TRBV7-2 to TRBJ2-5; lacking DNA, the TRBD2 call made by TCRdb goes unchecked. The germline V gene encodes CDR1 SGHTA and CDR2 FQGNSA. The CDR3 covers 15 residues. CDR3 amino acids: CASRPTGGGPETQYF. Full variable domain (remainder filled in from reference TRBV7-2 and TRBJ2-5): GAGVSQSPSNKVTEKGKDVELRCDPISGHTALYWYRQSLGQGLEFLIYFQGNSAPDKSGLPSDRFSAERTGGSVSTLTIQRTQQEDSAVYLCASRPTGGGPETQYFGPGTRLLVL.

CDR3 amino acids: CSAKVTSGPSDTQYF. The genes are TRBV20-1 and TRBJ2-3; there is no DNA to check the TCRdb D call of TRBD2. Germline V gene sequence: CDR1 DFQATT, CDR2 SNEGSKA (reference sequence). The CDR3 length is 15 residues.

This chain uses TRBV5-1 with TRBJ2-3; TCRdb selects TRBD1, and the lack of DNA leaves this call unchecked. This CDR3 is 15 amino acids long. Germline CDR1 is SGHRS and CDR2 is YFSETQ. The chain's CDR3 is CASSLWQGRTDTQYF.

The J gene is TRBJ2-1, the V gene TRBV20-1; TCRdb designates TRBD2, a call that cannot be tested without DNA. From germline, CDR1 is DFQATT and CDR2 SNEGSKA (reference sequence). The CDR3 spans 18 residues. The CDR3 protein is CSASLGLAGGSSYNEQFF.